The T cell receptor beta chain described here comes from a study of T cells in Graves' hyperthyroidism and ophthalmopathy (dated by TCRdb to the late 2010s). About the study as a whole: To identify TCR V-J signatures that set the groups apart, the researchers used a discovery cohort of about a hundred patients, made up of some 41 with Graves' ophthalmopathy and about 60 with stable Graves' hyperthyroidism. Prospective prediction of ophthalmopathy was tested in an independent validation cohort consisting of some 18 hyperthyroidism patients and about 17 patients who later progressed to ophthalmopathy. The roughly 100 discovery patients were randomly split 7:3 into training and test sets. In more than 5 Graves' hyperthyroidism patients, the study also compared T-cell repertoires from thyroid tissue with T-cell repertoires from blood. Following sampling, methimazole starting at 30 mg daily was given to hyperthyroidism patients, and high-dose intravenous methylprednisolone was given to ophthalmopathy patients. The paper describes TCR Vbeta CDR3 sequencing of around 130 peripheral blood samples, made up of roughly 40 ophthalmopathy patients, around 78 hyperthyroidism patients and 17 progressor patients.

From a lookup of the germline V gene (reference sequence), CDR1 and CDR2 are DFQATT and SNEGSKA. The CDR3 numbers 14 residues from cysteine through phenylalanine. CDR3 DNA is the only sequence kept; it has 42 bases, read in frame from the first base. The V end loses 3 bases and the J end loses 0 bases, and a stretch of 9 bases separates them. The TCR beta CDR3 regions were amplified from RNA transcripts. For the first round of RT-PCR on the TCR CDR3, the HTBI primer set was used together with the Qiagen OneStep RT-PCR kit. The libraries were constructed in a second round of multiplex PCR and then size-selected and purified. The libraries were sequenced on an Illumina HiSeq2000 using paired-end 100 bp reads. From the authors' description of their analysis: Raw data were processed with SOAPnuke, discarding reads with adapters, uncalled bases, mean Phred below 15, or no exact constant-primer or identifier match. High-quality paired reads were merged with COPE v1.2.5, and unique nucleotide sequences were defined as clonotypes. MiTCR v1.1 was used to align clonotypes to the IMGT TRBV, TRBD and TRBJ reference segments. Only V-J combinations with frequency above 0.0001, covering 99% to 99.2% of repertoires, were analysed. A TCS score was defined as the ratio of F50 (clonal expansion) to E x V (chaos), with BLOSUM62-based TCRdist applied between CDR3 peptides within each V-J. Welch's t-statistics and random forest reduced roughly 500 V-J features to 10 to 15, which were used in a naive Bayes classifier (R e1071). The similarity between thyroid and blood repertoires was quantified using the Morisita-Horn index. TCRdb reworked the public reads: Q25 trimming with fastp, MiXCR clone assembly, productive beta chains retained. Every CDR3 protein is listed once, alongside the most common genes and DNA of its rows. The V and J calls shown here were made by TCRdb, not taken from the authors' results. Present in this sample are almost 600,000 distinct CDR3 sequences, 40% to 55% of which were seen just once. About 8% of the sample rests with the top ten.

Here is what the overall study found, with its caveats: In validation, the model predicted progression to ophthalmopathy a median of around six months before onset, with roughly 70% sensitivity and 72.22% specificity. Sample size was not statistically predetermined, and blinding of investigators to group allocation was not performed. Most expanded thyroid clonotypes (frequency above 0.001) were also detected in blood, a finding suggesting that blood repertoires may reflect thyroid immune responses. Ophthalmopathy was separated from stable hyperthyroidism by a 13 V-J signature model, with 87.88% sensitivity and 81% to 82% specificity obtained in cross-validation and 80%/75% obtained in testing.

A word on this clonotype: There is no known antigen for this receptor. The record has no base qualities; no much larger clone is one base away.

Stable Graves' hyperthyroidism was defined as no progression to ophthalmopathy during 18 months of follow-up. Hyperthyroidism patients were newly diagnosed, had a disease duration of under 2 months, and were aged 18 to 65 years. Exclusion was applied to patients with uncontrolled infections, other autoimmune diseases, pregnancy or lactation. Clinical symptoms, serum thyroxine and TRAb, thyroid ultrasound, and orbital computed tomography formed the basis for the diagnoses. Total RNA was extracted with Trizol reagent, and quality was checked on an Agilent 2100 Bioanalyzer. The clonotype originates from a woman under 30 with Graves' hyperthyroidism. The rearrangement joined TRBV20-1 to TRBJ2-1; the D gene identity is not certain. The sequenced material came from peripheral blood or thyroid tissue (not recorded which). The bases are TGCAGTGCTAGTGGCCCTAGCTCCTACAATGAGCAGTTCTTC. Its protein is CSASGPSSYNEQFF.